A single sample is the source of the 12 T cell receptor beta chains below, sequenced in a study of blood T cell repertoires in COVID-19. Profiled with immunoSEQ multiplex PCR; TCRdb holds only in-frame clones, not every one. Here the sample spans almost 250,000 clones, 86% being singletons. Sequencing used peripheral blood. These TCRs come from a woman at least 80 years old with COVID-19, enrolled during active disease.

This clone has only one observation. V usage is TRBV18 and J usage is TRBJ2-7; D perhaps matches TRBD1 (5 bases). The V and J ends lost 2 bases and 5 bases respectively, with 10 bases between them. Per germline, CDR1 KGHSH and CDR2 LQKENI. The CDR3 spans 13 residues. CDR3 sequence: CASSPFTGDEQYF. In DNA, the CDR3 is TGTGCCAGCTCACCATTCACAGGCGACGAGCAGTACTTC.

V is TRBV19 and J is TRBJ2-7; D not resolved. CDR3 length equals 13 residues. V was clipped by 1 base and J by 0 bases, with 4 bases between them. The germline V gene encodes CDR1 LNHDA and CDR2 SQIVND (reference sequence). The CDR3 DNA reads TGTGCCAGTAGTATAGCCCTCTCCTACGAGCAGTACGTC. Residues: CASSIALSYEQYV.

The V call is TRBV3-1 (or the pseudogene TRBV3-2), the J call TRBJ1-4; no clear D gene. This CDR3 has 14 amino acids. V was pared by 0 bases and J by 14 bases, with 16 bases between. Germline loops: CDR1 LGHDT, CDR2 YNNKEL (reference sequence). The CDR3 coding sequence is TGTGCCAGCAGCCAAGATATCCGGGGAGGAGGGCTGTTTTTT. Translated: CASSQDIRGGGLFF.

The chain employs TRBV10-3 and TRBJ2-1, with 7 nucleotides matching TRBD2. There are 14 residues in the CDR3. J gave up 2 bases and V 11 bases, and 9 bases lay outside the gene matches. CDR1 is ENHRY and CDR2 is SYGVKD in the germline V gene. The CDR3 coding sequence is TGTGCCGTCCGAGGAGCGGGACCCTACAATGAGCAGTTCTTC. This gives the protein CAVRGAGPYNEQFF.

The chain couples TRBV5-1 to TRBJ2-2; D gene uncertain. CDR3 length: 14 amino acids. Germline V gene lookup returns CDR1 SGHRS and CDR2 YFSETQ. Trimming cost V 4 bases and J 0 bases, with 7 bases left between them. CDR3 amino acids: CASSDRANTGELFF. The DNA for the CDR3 is TGCGCCAGCAGCGATAGAGCGAACACCGGGGAGCTGTTTTTT.

This clone showed up just once. The chain links TRBV2 to TRBJ2-3, with 7 nucleotides matching TRBD2. The CDR3 totals 15 residues. With 2 bases clipped from V and 3 bases from J, the junction kept 5 bases outside the gene matches. Germline V gives CDR1 SNHLY, CDR2 FYNNEI. The CDR3 here is CASSERGGFTDTQYF. CDR3 bases: TGTGCCAGCAGTGAACGGGGAGGGTTTACAGATACGCAGTATTTT. Together with reference TRBV2 and TRBJ2-3, the CDR3 gives the full variable domain: EPEVTQTPSHQVTQMGQEVILRCVPISNHLYFYWYRQILGQKVEFLVSFYNNEISEKSEIFDDQFSVERPDGSNFTLKIRSTKLEDSAMYFCASSERGGFTDTQYFGPGTRLTVL.

The V and J genes are TRBV6-8 and TRBJ1-2; D perhaps matches TRBD1 (5 bases). V lost 7 bases, J lost 4 bases, and 16 bases lay in between. The CDR3 length is 14 residues. Per germline, CDR1 MNHGY and CDR2 SAAAGT. The CDR3 spells CASITAGGLYGYTF. The DNA for the CDR3 is TGTGCCAGCATTACGGCGGGGGGACTCTATGGCTACACCTTC.

About this clone itself: This sample also contains other DNA sequences that code for the same CDR3. This chain links TRBV5-1 with TRBJ2-5, with 7 bases matching TRBD1. Germline CDR1 is SGHRS and CDR2 is YFSETQ. J was trimmed by 1 base and V by 4 bases; bases with no gene match: 4. The CDR3 sequence is 14 residues long. CDR3 loop: CASSLGTAQETQYF. The CDR3 DNA is TGCGCCAGCAGCCTCGGGACAGCCCAAGAGACCCAGTACTTC.

The chain recombines TRBV7-9 with TRBJ2-2; D remains unclear. CDR3 size: 12 residues. Germline CDR1 reads SEHNR; CDR2 reads FQNEAQ (reference sequence). The V end lost 4 bases, the J end lost 4 bases, and 4 bases lay between the germline ends. This CDR3 is CASSSLTGELFF. The CDR3 nucleotides are TGTGCCAGCAGCTCCCTCACCGGGGAGCTGTTTTTT.

This clone was recorded a few times. This chain connects TRBV6-5 to TRBJ1-1; D remains unclear. Trimming cost V 6 bases and J 0 bases, with 8 bases left between them. Germline CDR1 is MNHEY and CDR2 is SVGAGI. This CDR3 spans 13 amino acids. The CDR3 region has the DNA TGTGCCAGCAGGAGCTCCTTGAACACTGAAGCTTTCTTT. Translating it yields CASRSSLNTEAFF.

The chain links TRBV7-2 to TRBJ2-3, with 7 bases aligning to TRBD2. The CDR3 runs 19 residues. J lost 1 base, V lost 4 bases, and 17 bases had no gene match. In germline, CDR1 is SGHTA, CDR2 FQGNSA. The CDR3 DNA follows: TGTGCCAGCAGCTCAGGCCCTGGGGGGGGACTATTGGGCACAGATACGCAGTATTTT. Residues: CASSSGPGGGLLGTDTQYF.

This clone has a single count. J is TRBJ1-5 and V is TRBV7-9; D gene uncertain. CDR3 length: 15 amino acids. The V gene's germline CDR1 is SEHNR and CDR2 FQNEAQ (reference sequence). V was trimmed by 3 bases and J by 5 bases, leaving 14 bases between them. In nucleotides, the CDR3 is TGTGCCAGCAGCTTGACCGCCGAGGCCTATCAGCCCCAGCATTTT. The encoded protein is CASSLTAEAYQPQHF. The variable domain in full, completed from reference TRBV7-9 and TRBJ1-5, reads DTGVSQNPRHKITKRGQNVTFRCDPISEHNRLYWYRQTLGQGPEFLTYFQNEAQLEKSRLLSDRFSAERPKGSFSTLEIQRTEQGDSAMYLCASSLTAEAYQPQHFGDGTRLSIL.